This entry concerns a single T cell receptor (beta chain). The data originate from a study of blood T cell repertoires in COVID-19. Across the study: Samples taken during acute and convalescent COVID-19 were collected in the United States, Italy and Spain. The analysed material was cDNA or gDNA that came from T cells, B-cell-depleted T cells, or PBMCs.

Germline values: CDR1 MDHEN, CDR2 SYDVKM. This CDR3 has 17 residues. The V gene end was trimmed by 4 bases and the J gene end by 0 bases; junction bases not matched to a gene: 7. In the original analysis: The authors estimated nucleated cell counts from reference gene primer amplification. TCRdb's table, derived via immunoSEQ multiplex PCR, lists solely in-frame clones and lacks some. V and J calls and clone size are copied from that table; D and trimming were computed from the DNA. The table shows more than 250,000 clones, with around nine tenths occurring only once. The receptor comes from a middle-aged man with active or convalescent COVID-19. Sequencing was performed on peripheral blood. V and J are TRBV28 and TRBJ1-3; the match to TRBD1 covers 9 bases. CDR3 sequence reads: CASSSRGQGSSGNTIYF. The CDR3 DNA follows: TGTGCCAGCAGTTCCCGGGGACAGGGAAGCTCTGGAAACACCATATATTTT.